The rows below give T cell receptor beta chains drawn from one sample of a study of response to subunit inactivated influenza vaccine. TCRdb analysed the RT-PCR reads with MiXCR anew, one entry per CDR3 protein. The sample contains about 500,000 distinct CDR3 sequences, approximately 15% of which appear only once. This material consisted of CD4+ T cells sorted from PBMCs, taken around 25 months after vaccination. The receptors were sampled from a man between 45 and 75 years old who received an inactivated influenza vaccine. The CDR3 runs from the conserved cysteine through the conserved F or W. The D gene is left open where the match is weak. Some rows mark clone size as missing; the rest say once, few, many or name a class of expanded clone.

D | J | length | size | V | DNA | CDR3
TRBD1 | TRBJ2-1 | 14 | - | TRBV29-1 | TGCAGCCATTCCGGGACAGGGGGACGCAATGAGCAGTTCTTC | CSHSGTGGRNEQFF
TRBD1 | TRBJ2-2 | 15 | few | TRBV5-1 | TGCGCCAGCAGCTCGCAGGGGGCGGGCTCCGGGGAGCTGTTTTTT | CASSSQGAGSGELFF
- | TRBJ2-2 | 15 | - | TRBV10-3 | TGTGCCATCAAAACCGGAGACGAAAACACCGGGGAGCTGTTTTTT | CAIKTGDENTGELFF
- | TRBJ2-5 | 15 | - | TRBV6-5 | TGTGCCAGCAGTTACTCCGGGGGACTGCAAGAGACCCAGTACTTC | CASSYSGGLQETQYF
TRBD2 | TRBJ2-2 | 15 | - | TRBV7-8 | TGTGCCAGCAGCGCGGGACTAGCTGCGACCGGGGAGCTGTTTTTT | CASSAGLAATGELFF
TRBD1 | TRBJ1-2 | 15 | few | TRBV20-1 | TGCAGTGCTAGAGTCGGGACAGCCACCCACTATGGCTACACCTTC | CSARVGTATHYGYTF
TRBD1 | TRBJ2-4 | 16 | many | TRBV4-3 | TGCGCCAGCAGCCAGTACAGGGGCGGTGGCAAAAACATTCAGTACTTC | CASSQYRGGGKNIQYF
- | TRBJ2-3 | 11 | - | TRBV6-2/TRBV6-3 | TGTGCCAGCAGTTACGTCGGGAGGCAGTATTTT | CASSYVGRQYF
- | TRBJ2-7 | 12 | - | TRBV10-3 | TGTGCCATCAGTGACAGGACCTACGAGCAGTACTTC | CAISDRTYEQYF
TRBD1 | TRBJ1-1 | 14 | - | TRBV28 | TGTGCCAGCAGACGGGGACAGGGCCGCACTGAAGCTTTCTTT | CASRRGQGRTEAFF
- | TRBJ1-2 | 14 | many | TRBV10-3 | TGTGCCATCAGTGAGCCGGGGTTGGACTATGGCTACACCTTC | CAISEPGLDYGYTF
TRBD1 | TRBJ2-7 | 13 | - | TRBV20-1 | TGCAGTGCAGAGTGGCAGGGGGCCTACGAGCAGTACTTC | CSAEWQGAYEQYF
- | TRBJ2-2 | 15 | - | TRBV7-2 | TGTGCCAGCAGCTTACCGTGGCCGAACACCGGGGAGCTGTTTTTT | CASSLPWPNTGELFF
- | TRBJ2-7 | 14 | - | TRBV6-1 | TGTGCCAGCAAAGGCAGGGATATTCTCTACGAGCAGTACTTC | CASKGRDILYEQYF
- | TRBJ2-7 | 12 | - | TRBV6-1 | TGTGCCAGTATGCAGGGTTTCTACGAGCAGTACTTC | CASMQGFYEQYF
TRBD1 | TRBJ1-2 | 13 | - | TRBV6-6 | TGTGCCAGCAGTTACAATACAGGGGATGGCTACACCTTC | CASSYNTGDGYTF
- | TRBJ1-5 | 13 | few | TRBV20-1 | TGCAGTGCTAGGGTGGGGGCACGGCAGCCCCAGCATTTT | CSARVGARQPQHF
- | TRBJ1-2 | 14 | - | TRBV11-2 | TGTGCCAGCAGCTTAGGGACCATCCCGACTGTTCGCACCTTC | CASSLGTIPTVRTF
TRBD2 | TRBJ2-2 | 13 | few | TRBV5-1 | TGCGCCAGCCGGCTAGCGGACACCGGGGAGCTGTTTTTT | CASRLADTGELFF
TRBD1 | TRBJ1-5 | 14 | - | TRBV10-3 | TGTGCCATCAGCGCCGGACAGGTCAATCAGCCCCAGCATTTT | CAISAGQVNQPQHF
- | TRBJ1-2 | 8 | many | TRBV7-4 | TGTGCCAGGGAAGGCTACACCTTC | CAREGYTF
- | TRBJ2-1 | 14 | - | TRBV12-3/TRBV12-4 | TGTGCCAGCAGTGGACTGGCCACTTACAATGAGCAGTTCTTC | CASSGLATYNEQFF
TRBD2 | TRBJ2-2 | 18 | - | TRBV4-1 | TGCGCCAGCAGCCCACTTCCTAGCGGGGGGTCCCTAGTCGGGGAGCTGTTTTTT | CASSPLPSGGSLVGELFF
TRBD2 | TRBJ2-5 | 15 | few | TRBV4-2 | TGTGCCAGCAGACCTAGCGGGGGGGCCCCAGAGACCCAGTACTTC | CASRPSGGAPETQYF
TRBD2 | TRBJ2-1 | 15 | few | TRBV15 | TGTGCCACCAGCAGCACTAGCGGGGGGTACAATGAGCAGTTCTTC | CATSSTSGGYNEQFF
- | TRBJ1-2 | 14 | few | TRBV7-8 | TGTGCCAGCAGCCGTTCCCGGGACCCGTATGGCTACACCTTC | CASSRSRDPYGYTF
- | TRBJ2-3 | 14 | - | TRBV24-1 | TGTGCCACCAGTGGGTCAGGGGCGACAGATACGCAGTATTTT | CATSGSGATDTQYF
TRBD1 | TRBJ2-2 | 15 | - | TRBV20-1 | TGCAGTGCCATTACCGGGACAGCGAACACCGGGGAGCTGTTTTTT | CSAITGTANTGELFF
- | TRBJ2-7 | 12 | few | TRBV5-1 | TGCGCCAGCAGCTTGCTACCGAACGAGCAGTACTTC | CASSLLPNEQYF
- | TRBJ1-1 | 11 | few | TRBV3-1 | TGTGCCAGCAGTGGGGCGACTGAAGCTTTCTTT | CASSGATEAFF
- | TRBJ2-3 | 16 | many | TRBV20-1 | TGCAGTGCTAGAGTTCGACCCCTTACACAGGGTGATACGCAGTATTTT | CSARVRPLTQGDTQYF
- | TRBJ1-1 | 15 | few | TRBV2 | TGTGCCAGCAGTGTCAGGGGTAGCCCGAACACTGAAGCTTTCTTT | CASSVRGSPNTEAFF
- | TRBJ1-4 | 15 | once | TRBV7-8 | TGTGCCAGCAGCTTAGTCTCGACAGTTAATGAAAAACTGTTTTTT | CASSLVSTVNEKLFF
- | TRBJ2-2 | 15 | few | TRBV25-1 | TGTGCCAGCAGTGAAAACAGGATAAACACCGGGGAGCTGTTTTTT | CASSENRINTGELFF
TRBD1 | TRBJ2-3 | 16 | - | TRBV5-1 | TGCGCCAGCAGCCCCTTGGACAGGGGGCGAGGAGATACGCAGTATTTT | CASSPLDRGRGDTQYF
TRBD2 | TRBJ2-1 | 16 | few | TRBV7-3 | TGTGCCAGCAGCTTAACCCTAGCGGGGGGTCACAATGAGCAGTTCTTC | CASSLTLAGGHNEQFF
TRBD2 | TRBJ2-2 | 15 | - | TRBV12-3/TRBV12-4 | TGTGCCAGCAGGTTAAGCTCCCGGGGGGCCGGGGAGCTGTTTTTT | CASRLSSRGAGELFF
- | TRBJ2-2 | 17 | few | TRBV24-1 | TGTGCCACCAGTTCCCGAGACCGAGGGGATCACACCGGGGAGCTGTTTTTT | CATSSRDRGDHTGELFF
- | TRBJ2-7 | 11 | many | TRBV10-3 | TGTGCCATCATGGGGGGCTACGAGCAGTACTTC | CAIMGGYEQYF
- | TRBJ2-4 | 16 | - | TRBV4-1 | TGCGCCAGCAGCCAAGAAGTGGCTAGCGCTCCAAACATTCAGTACTTC | CASSQEVASAPNIQYF
TRBD1 | TRBJ2-1 | 16 | - | TRBV5-1 | TGCGCCAGCAGCTTGGTAGGGACAGAGACCTACAATGAGCAGTTCTTC | CASSLVGTETYNEQFF
TRBD2 | TRBJ2-1 | 17 | - | TRBV14 | TGTGCCAGCAGCCAAGGGGCCGGGACTAGCGGGAGATTAGTCTTGGTCTTC | CASSQGAGTSGRLVLVF
- | TRBJ2-5 | 17 | few | TRBV12-3/TRBV12-4 | TGTGCCAGCAGTAAGATCTACAGGGATCGTCGGTGGGAGACCCAGTACTTC | CASSKIYRDRRWETQYF
- | TRBJ1-2 | 11 | - | TRBV28 | TGTGCCACCTCCACGCGAAGTGGCTACACCTTC | CATSTRSGYTF
- | TRBJ2-3 | 15 | - | TRBV15 | TGTGCCACCACCTCTTGGGAGGACAGTTGGAATACGCAGTATTTT | CATTSWEDSWNTQYF
TRBD1 | TRBJ1-4 | 13 | once | TRBV10-3 | TGTGCCATCAGTGAGGGGACAGGGGAAAAACTGTTTTTT | CAISEGTGEKLFF
- | TRBJ2-7 | 15 | - | TRBV4-3 | TGCGCCAGCAGCCAAGCGTGGGCCGGTTCCTACGAGCAGTACTTC | CASSQAWAGSYEQYF
- | TRBJ2-1 | 17 | - | TRBV7-9 | TGTGCCAGCAGCTTGGGTCTTCGGTCTAGTGGCTACAATGAGCAGTTCTTC | CASSLGLRSSGYNEQFF
TRBD2 | TRBJ2-3 | 14 | - | TRBV10-1 | TGCGCCAGCAGCCTAGCGGGGGGCGTAGATACGCAGTATTTT | CASSLAGGVDTQYF
- | TRBJ2-7 | 15 | - | TRBV5-1 | TGCGCCAGCAGCCCATCTATGACACCTCCCTACGAGCAGTACTTC | CASSPSMTPPYEQYF
TRBD1 | TRBJ2-2 | 16 | - | TRBV18 | TGTGCCAGCTCACCGTCGGGACAGGGTGGCACCGGGGAGCTGTTTTTT | CASSPSGQGGTGELFF
TRBD1 | TRBJ2-7 | 15 | few | TRBV28 | TGTGCCAGCACCCCTTCCGGGACAGGGGCCTACGAGCAGTACTTC | CASTPSGTGAYEQYF
- | TRBJ1-1 | 9 | few | TRBV12-3/TRBV12-4 | TGTGCCAGCAGTCGGTGGGCTTTCTTT | CASSRWAFF
TRBD1 | TRBJ1-2 | 12 | few | TRBV10-3 | TGTGCCATCAGCGAGACAGGGGATGGCTACACCTTC | CAISETGDGYTF
TRBD2 | TRBJ2-1 | 11 | many | TRBV20-1 | TGCAGTGCTAGAGCAGGACTAGCACAGTTCTTC | CSARAGLAQFF
TRBD2 | TRBJ2-7 | 15 | - | TRBV14 | TGTGCCAGCAGCCTATCCGGGACTAGCGGATCCGAGCAGTACTTC | CASSLSGTSGSEQYF
- | TRBJ1-5 | 14 | few | TRBV20-1 | TGCAGTGCTAGACCCGGGGGGAGGGATCAGCCCCAGCATTTT | CSARPGGRDQPQHF